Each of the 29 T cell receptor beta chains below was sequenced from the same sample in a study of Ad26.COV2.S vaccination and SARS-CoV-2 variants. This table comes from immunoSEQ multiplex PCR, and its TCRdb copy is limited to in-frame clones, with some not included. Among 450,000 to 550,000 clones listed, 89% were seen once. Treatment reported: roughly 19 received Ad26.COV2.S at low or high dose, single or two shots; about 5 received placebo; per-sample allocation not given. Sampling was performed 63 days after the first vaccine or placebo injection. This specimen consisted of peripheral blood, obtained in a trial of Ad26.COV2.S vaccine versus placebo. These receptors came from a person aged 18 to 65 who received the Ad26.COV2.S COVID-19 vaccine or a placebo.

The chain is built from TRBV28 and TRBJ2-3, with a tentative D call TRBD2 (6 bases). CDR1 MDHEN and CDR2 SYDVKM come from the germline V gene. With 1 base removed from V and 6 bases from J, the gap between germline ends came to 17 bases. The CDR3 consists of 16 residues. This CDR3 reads CASSLSRNPGGDTQYF. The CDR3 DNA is TGTGCCAGCAGTTTATCGAGAAACCCCGGAGGGGATACGCAGTATTTT.

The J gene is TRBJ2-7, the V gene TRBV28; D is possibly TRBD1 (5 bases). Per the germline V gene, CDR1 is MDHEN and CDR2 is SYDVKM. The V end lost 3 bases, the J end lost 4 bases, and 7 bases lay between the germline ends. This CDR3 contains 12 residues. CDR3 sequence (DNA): TGTGCCAGCAGTTTGGACACGTACGAGCAGTACTTC. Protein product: CASSLDTYEQYF.

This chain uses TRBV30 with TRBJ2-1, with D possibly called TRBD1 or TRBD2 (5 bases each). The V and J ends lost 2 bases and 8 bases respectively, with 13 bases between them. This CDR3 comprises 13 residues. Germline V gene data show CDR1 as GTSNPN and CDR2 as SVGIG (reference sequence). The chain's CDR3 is CAWSQGGRDEQFF. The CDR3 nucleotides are TGTGCCTGGAGTCAGGGCGGGCGGGATGAGCAGTTCTTC. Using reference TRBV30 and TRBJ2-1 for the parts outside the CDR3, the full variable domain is SQTIHQWPATLVQPVGSPLSLECTVEGTSNPNLYWYRQAAGRGLQLLFYSVGIGQISSEVPQNLSASRPQDRQFILSSKKLLLSDSGFYLCAWSQGGRDEQFFGPGTRLTVL.

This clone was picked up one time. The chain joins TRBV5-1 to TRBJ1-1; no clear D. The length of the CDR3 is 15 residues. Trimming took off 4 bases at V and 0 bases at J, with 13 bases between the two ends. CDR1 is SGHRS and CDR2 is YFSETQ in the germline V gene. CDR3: CASSTNGFMNTEAFF. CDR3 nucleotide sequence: TGCGCCAGCAGCACGAACGGGTTCATGAACACTGAAGCTTTCTTT.

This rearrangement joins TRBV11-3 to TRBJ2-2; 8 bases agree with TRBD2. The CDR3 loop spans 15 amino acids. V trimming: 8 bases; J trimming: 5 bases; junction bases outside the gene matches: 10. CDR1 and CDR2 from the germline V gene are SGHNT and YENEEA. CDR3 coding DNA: TGTGCCAGCGCCCCGGGACTAGTTCGGACCGGGGAGCTGTTTTTT. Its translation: CASAPGLVRTGELFF.

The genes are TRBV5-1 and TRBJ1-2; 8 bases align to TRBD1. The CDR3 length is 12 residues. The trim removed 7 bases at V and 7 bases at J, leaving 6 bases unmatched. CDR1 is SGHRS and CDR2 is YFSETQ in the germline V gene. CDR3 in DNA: TGCGCCAGCTCCCAAACAGGGGGTGGCTACACCTTC. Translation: CASSQTGGGYTF.

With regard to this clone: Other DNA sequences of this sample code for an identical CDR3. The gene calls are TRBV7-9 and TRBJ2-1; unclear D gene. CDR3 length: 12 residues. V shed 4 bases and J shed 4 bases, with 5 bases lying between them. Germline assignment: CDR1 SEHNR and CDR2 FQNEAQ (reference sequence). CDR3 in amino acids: CASSSKYNEQFF. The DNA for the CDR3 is TGTGCCAGCAGCTCCAAGTACAATGAGCAGTTCTTC.

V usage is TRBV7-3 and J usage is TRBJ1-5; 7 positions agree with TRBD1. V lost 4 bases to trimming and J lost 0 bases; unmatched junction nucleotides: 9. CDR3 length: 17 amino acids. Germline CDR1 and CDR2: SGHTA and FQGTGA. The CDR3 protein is CASSYDRALYSNQPQHF. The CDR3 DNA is TGTGCCAGCAGCTATGACAGGGCCCTCTATAGCAATCAGCCCCAGCATTTT.

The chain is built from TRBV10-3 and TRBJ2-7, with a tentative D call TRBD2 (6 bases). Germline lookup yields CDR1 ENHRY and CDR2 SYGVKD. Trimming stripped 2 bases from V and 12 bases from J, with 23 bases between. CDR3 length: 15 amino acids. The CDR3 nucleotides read TGTGCCATCAGTGAGAGCTGGGCGGAGGGTGGAGGGAGGTACTTC. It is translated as CAISESWAEGGGRYF.

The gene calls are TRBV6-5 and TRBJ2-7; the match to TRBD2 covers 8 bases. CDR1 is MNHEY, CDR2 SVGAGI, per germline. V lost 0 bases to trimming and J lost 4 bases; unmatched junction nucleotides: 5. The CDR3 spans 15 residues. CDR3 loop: CASSYSPSGGYEQYF. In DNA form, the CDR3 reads TGTGCCAGCAGTTACTCTCCCAGCGGGGGATACGAGCAGTACTTC.

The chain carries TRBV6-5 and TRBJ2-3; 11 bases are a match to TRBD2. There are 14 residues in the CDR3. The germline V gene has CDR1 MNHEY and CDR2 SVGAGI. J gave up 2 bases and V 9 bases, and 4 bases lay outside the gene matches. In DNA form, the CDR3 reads TGTGCCAGTAAGACTAGCGGGAACACAGATACGCAGTATTTT. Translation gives CASKTSGNTDTQYF.

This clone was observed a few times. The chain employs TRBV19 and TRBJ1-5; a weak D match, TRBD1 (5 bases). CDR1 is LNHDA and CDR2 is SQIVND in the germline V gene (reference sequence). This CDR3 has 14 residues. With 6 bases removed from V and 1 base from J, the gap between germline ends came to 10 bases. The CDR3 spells CASSNRDSNQPQHF. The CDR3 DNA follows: TGTGCCAGTAGCAACCGGGACAGCAATCAGCCCCAGCATTTT.

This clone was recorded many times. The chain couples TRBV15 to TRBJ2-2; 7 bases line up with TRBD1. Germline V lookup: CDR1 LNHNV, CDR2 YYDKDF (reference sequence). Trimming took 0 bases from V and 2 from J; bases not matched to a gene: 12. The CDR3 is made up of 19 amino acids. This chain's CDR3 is CATSRDLATGTVNTGELFF. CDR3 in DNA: TGTGCCACCAGCAGAGATTTGGCCACCGGGACAGTAAACACCGGGGAGCTGTTTTTT.

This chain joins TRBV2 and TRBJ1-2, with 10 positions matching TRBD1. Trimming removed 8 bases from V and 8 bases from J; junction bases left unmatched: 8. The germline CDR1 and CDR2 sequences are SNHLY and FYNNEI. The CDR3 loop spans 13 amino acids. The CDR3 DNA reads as TGTGCCAGCGAGACAGGGGGCTTGAGGGGCTACACCTTC. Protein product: CASETGGLRGYTF. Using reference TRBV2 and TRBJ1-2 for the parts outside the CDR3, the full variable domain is EPEVTQTPSHQVTQMGQEVILRCVPISNHLYFYWYRQILGQKVEFLVSFYNNEISEKSEIFDDQFSVERPDGSNFTLKIRSTKLEDSAMYFCASETGGLRGYTFGSGTRLTVV.

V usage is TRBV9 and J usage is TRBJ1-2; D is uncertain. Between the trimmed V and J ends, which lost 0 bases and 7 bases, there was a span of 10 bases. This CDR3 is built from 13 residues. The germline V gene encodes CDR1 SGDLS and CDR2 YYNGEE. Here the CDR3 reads CASSVVGSGGYTF. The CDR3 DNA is TGTGCCAGCAGCGTAGTAGGGTCCGGTGGCTACACCTTC.

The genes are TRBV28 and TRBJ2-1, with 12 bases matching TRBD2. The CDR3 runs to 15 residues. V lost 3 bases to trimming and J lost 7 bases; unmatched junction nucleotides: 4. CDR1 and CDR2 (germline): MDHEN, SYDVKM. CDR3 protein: CASSFLAGGRNEQFF. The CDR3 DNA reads TGTGCCAGCAGTTTTCTAGCGGGAGGGAGAAATGAGCAGTTCTTC.

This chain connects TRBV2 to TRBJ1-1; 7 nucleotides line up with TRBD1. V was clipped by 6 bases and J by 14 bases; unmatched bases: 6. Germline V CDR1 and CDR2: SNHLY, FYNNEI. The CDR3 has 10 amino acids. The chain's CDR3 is CASRMDRNFF. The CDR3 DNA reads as TGTGCCAGCAGGATGGACAGGAACTTCTTT. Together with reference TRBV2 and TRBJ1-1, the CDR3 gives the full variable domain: EPEVTQTPSHQVTQMGQEVILRCVPISNHLYFYWYRQILGQKVEFLVSFYNNEISEKSEIFDDQFSVERPDGSNFTLKIRSTKLEDSAMYFCASRMDRNFFGQGTRLTVV.

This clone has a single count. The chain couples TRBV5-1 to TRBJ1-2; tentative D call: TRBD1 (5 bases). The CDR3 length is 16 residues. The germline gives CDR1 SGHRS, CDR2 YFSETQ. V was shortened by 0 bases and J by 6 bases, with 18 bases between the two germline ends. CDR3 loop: CASSLDVRQGSDGYTF. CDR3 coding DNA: TGCGCCAGCAGCTTGGATGTCAGGCAGGGCTCAGATGGCTACACCTTC.

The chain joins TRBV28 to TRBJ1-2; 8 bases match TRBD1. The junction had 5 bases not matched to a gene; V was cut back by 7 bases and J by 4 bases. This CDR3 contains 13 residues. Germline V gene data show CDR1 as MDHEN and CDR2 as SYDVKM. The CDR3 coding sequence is TGTGCCAGCACCAGGGGGCTGAGCTATGGCTACACCTTC. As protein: CASTRGLSYGYTF.

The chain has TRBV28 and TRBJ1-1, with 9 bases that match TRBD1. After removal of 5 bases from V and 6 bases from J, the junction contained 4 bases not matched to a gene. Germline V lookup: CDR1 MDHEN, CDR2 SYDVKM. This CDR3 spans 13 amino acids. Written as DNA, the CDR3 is TGTGCCAGCAGTGCGGACAGGGGAGCTGAAGCTTTCTTT. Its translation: CASSADRGAEAFF.

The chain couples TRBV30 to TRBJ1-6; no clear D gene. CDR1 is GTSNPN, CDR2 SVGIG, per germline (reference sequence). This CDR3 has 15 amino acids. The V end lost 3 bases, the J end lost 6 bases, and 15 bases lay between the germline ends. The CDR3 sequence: CAWRRDFFGNSPLHF. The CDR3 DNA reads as TGTGCCTGGAGGAGGGATTTCTTCGGTAATTCACCCCTCCACTTT.

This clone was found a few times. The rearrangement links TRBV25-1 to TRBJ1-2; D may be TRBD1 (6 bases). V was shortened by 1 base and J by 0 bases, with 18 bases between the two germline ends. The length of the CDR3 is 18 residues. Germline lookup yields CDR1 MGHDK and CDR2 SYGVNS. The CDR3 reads CASSESGVGQKANYGYTF. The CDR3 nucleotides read TGTGCCAGCAGTGAATCGGGGGTTGGACAGAAAGCTAACTATGGCTACACCTTC.

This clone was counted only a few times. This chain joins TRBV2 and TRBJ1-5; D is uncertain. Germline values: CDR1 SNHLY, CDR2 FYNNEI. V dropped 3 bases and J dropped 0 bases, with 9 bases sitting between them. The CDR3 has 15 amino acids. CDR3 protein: CASSDGQSSNQPQHF. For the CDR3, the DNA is TGTGCCAGCAGTGACGGGCAGTCTAGCAATCAGCCCCAGCATTTT.

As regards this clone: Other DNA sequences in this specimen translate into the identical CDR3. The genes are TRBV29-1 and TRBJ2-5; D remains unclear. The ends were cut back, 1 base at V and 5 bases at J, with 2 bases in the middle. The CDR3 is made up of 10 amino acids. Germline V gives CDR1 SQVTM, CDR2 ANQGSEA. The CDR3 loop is CSVEGETQYF. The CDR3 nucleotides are TGCAGCGTTGAAGGTGAGACCCAGTACTTC.

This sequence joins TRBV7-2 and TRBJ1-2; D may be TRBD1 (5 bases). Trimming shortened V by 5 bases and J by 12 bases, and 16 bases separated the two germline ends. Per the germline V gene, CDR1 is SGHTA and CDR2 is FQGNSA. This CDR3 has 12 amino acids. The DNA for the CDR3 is TGTGCCAGCAGCGCTCGACAGTCGGCTGACACCTTC. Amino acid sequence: CASSARQSADTF.

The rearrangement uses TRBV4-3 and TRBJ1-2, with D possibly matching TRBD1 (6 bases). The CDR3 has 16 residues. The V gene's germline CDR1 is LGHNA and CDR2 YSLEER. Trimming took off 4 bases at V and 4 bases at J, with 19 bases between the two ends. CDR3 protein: CASSPGARMQSYGYTF. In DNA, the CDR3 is TGCGCCAGCAGCCCAGGGGCAAGAATGCAAAGCTATGGCTACACCTTC.

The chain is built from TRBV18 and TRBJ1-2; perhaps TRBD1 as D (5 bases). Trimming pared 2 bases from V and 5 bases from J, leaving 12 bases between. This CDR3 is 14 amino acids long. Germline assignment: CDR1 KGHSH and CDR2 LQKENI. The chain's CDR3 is CASSPVEGRYGYTF. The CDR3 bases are TGTGCCAGCTCACCAGTAGAGGGGCGGTATGGCTACACCTTC.

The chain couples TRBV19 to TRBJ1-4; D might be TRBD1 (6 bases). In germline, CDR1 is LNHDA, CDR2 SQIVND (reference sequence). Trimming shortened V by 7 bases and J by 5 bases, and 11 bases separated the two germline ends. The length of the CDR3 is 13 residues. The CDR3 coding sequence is TGTGCCAGTACCCGGACAGCGAATGAAAAACTGTTTTTT. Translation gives CASTRTANEKLFF.

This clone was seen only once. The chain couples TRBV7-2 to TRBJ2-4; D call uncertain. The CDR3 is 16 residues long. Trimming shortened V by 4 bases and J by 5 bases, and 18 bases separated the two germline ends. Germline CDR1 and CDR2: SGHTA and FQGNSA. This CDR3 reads CASSSPGGAIQNIQYF. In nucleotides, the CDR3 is TGTGCCAGCAGCTCCCCTGGCGGAGCCATCCAAAACATTCAGTACTTC.